This T cell receptor beta chain emerged from a study of T-cell reconstitution after alpha-beta-depleted transplantation in children. Notes on the study in general: A year post-transplant, T-cell counts and diversity derived mostly from newly produced T cells. Reports say that about two months after transplant, the alpha-beta T cells came out of several hundred graft clones that had expanded. There were some patients whose high TCRbeta diversity at day 60 came from surviving recipient T cells and thymic progenitors.

This clonotype appeared a few times. Its antigen remains unidentified. With 6 bases removed from V and 0 bases from J, the gap between germline ends came to 12 bases. CDR1 DFQATT and CDR2 SNEGSKA come from the germline V gene (reference sequence). There are 13 residues in the CDR3. Unique molecular identifiers were incorporated during preparation of the TCRbeta library. TCRdb re-derived calls from the PCR reads in MiXCR, one entry per CDR3 protein. Among fewer than 250,000 distinct CDR3 sequences listed, more than 15% were seen once. The origin of this receptor is a male patient aged 2-9 years who had a stem cell transplant for acute lymphoblastic leukemia, so the T cells may come from the graft donor. This specimen was PBMCs, mostly from graft donor cells, taken 360 days after TCRalphabeta/CD19-depleted stem cell transplant. V gene TRBV20-1 combines with J gene TRBJ2-7, with D tentatively TRBD1 or TRBD2 (5 bases each). CDR3 in amino acids: CSAEGELSYEQYF. The CDR3 bases are TGCAGTGCCGAAGGGGAGCTCTCCTACGAGCAGTACTTC.